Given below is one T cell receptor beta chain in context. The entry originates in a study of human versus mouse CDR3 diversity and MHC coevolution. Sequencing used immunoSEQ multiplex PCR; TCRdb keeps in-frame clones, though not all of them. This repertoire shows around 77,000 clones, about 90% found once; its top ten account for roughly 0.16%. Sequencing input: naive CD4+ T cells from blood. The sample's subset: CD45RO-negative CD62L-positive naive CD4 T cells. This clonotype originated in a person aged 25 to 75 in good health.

In nucleotides, the CDR3 is TGCGCCAGCAGCGTCGCAGGGGGAAACACCGGGGAGCTGTTTTTT. As protein: CASSVAGGNTGELFF. The chain links TRBV5-1 to TRBJ2-2; TRBD1 matches 7 bases. This CDR3 is built from 15 residues. The V gene's germline CDR1 is SGHRS and CDR2 YFSETQ. Losses at the gene ends were 4 bases for V and 2 bases for J; bases not matched to a gene: 5.